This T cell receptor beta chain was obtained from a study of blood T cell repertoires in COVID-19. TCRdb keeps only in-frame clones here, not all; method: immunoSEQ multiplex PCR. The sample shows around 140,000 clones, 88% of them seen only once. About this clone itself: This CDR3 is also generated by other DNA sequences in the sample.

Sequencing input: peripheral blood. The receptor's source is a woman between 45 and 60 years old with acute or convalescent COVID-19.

The CDR3 nucleotides are TGCGCCAGCAGCCAACAGGGGACGGATACGCAGTATTTT. The encoded protein is CASSQQGTDTQYF. This chain joins TRBV4-1 and TRBJ2-3, with D perhaps matching TRBD1 (6 bases). Trimming left V 2 bases short and J 6 bases short, with 9 bases between. Germline assignment: CDR1 MGHRA and CDR2 YSYEKL. This CDR3 is 13 amino acids long.